This is a list of T cell receptor beta chains from one sample in a study of T-cell reconstitution after alpha-beta-depleted transplantation in children. TCRdb re-called the PCR reads through MiXCR, storing one row per CDR3 protein. The sample yields about 640,000 distinct CDR3 sequences, approximately 15% seen once. The sample here was PBMCs from the stem cell graft donor, taken from the stem cell graft. Receptors were obtained from a human donor who donated a stem cell graft to a child with acute myeloid leukemia. Both conserved end residues are trimmed from each CDR3. Each record gives: clone size, CDR3 length, V gene, J gene, CDR3 protein. A clone size is listed for some rows: how often the clone was seen (once, few, many), or a class if it is expanded.

size: many
length: 15
V: TRBV7-2
J: TRBJ2-2
CDR3: ASSLGGGTLNTGELF

size: many
length: 11
V: TRBV6-5
J: TRBJ1-2
CDR3: ASSWAFGRGYT

size: .
length: 11
V: TRBV12-5
J: TRBJ2-2
CDR3: ASGFESAGELF

size: many
length: 11
V: TRBV12-3/TRBV12-4
J: TRBJ1-2
CDR3: ASSPRTGNGYT

size: many
length: 10
V: TRBV20-1
J: TRBJ1-5
CDR3: SARTGDQPQH

size: many
length: 13
V: TRBV5-4
J: TRBJ1-1
CDR3: ASSLNTGDYTEAF

size: few
length: 13
V: TRBV25-1
J: TRBJ2-5
CDR3: ASGNTGTVVETQY

size: many
length: 10
V: TRBV5-1
J: TRBJ2-1
CDR3: ASSPGPHEQF

size: few
length: 13
V: TRBV28
J: TRBJ2-2
CDR3: ASSHRGRRDGELF

size: many
length: 12
V: TRBV20-1
J: TRBJ1-3
CDR3: SARDPKPGNTIY

size: many
length: 13
V: TRBV24-1
J: TRBJ2-2
CDR3: ATSDSPLGGGELF

size: many
length: 12
V: TRBV20-1
J: TRBJ2-1
CDR3: SAQLADQYNEQF

size: .
length: 11
V: TRBV29-1
J: TRBJ2-7
CDR3: SVVRDRVDEQY

size: .
length: 10
V: TRBV9
J: TRBJ2-1
CDR3: ASSPPANEQF

size: few
length: 13
V: TRBV20-1
J: TRBJ2-3
CDR3: SAPLRGLDTDTQY

size: .
length: 12
V: TRBV4-2
J: TRBJ1-3
CDR3: ASSQGASGNTIY

size: many
length: 12
V: TRBV20-1
J: TRBJ2-1
CDR3: SAKPGQGGNEQF

size: once
length: 12
V: TRBV15
J: TRBJ2-5
CDR3: ATSIALRAETQY

size: many
length: 13
V: TRBV7-8
J: TRBJ2-1
CDR3: ASSSRNWANNEQF

size: .
length: 14
V: TRBV20-1
J: TRBJ2-5
CDR3: SASYGTSGGGETQY